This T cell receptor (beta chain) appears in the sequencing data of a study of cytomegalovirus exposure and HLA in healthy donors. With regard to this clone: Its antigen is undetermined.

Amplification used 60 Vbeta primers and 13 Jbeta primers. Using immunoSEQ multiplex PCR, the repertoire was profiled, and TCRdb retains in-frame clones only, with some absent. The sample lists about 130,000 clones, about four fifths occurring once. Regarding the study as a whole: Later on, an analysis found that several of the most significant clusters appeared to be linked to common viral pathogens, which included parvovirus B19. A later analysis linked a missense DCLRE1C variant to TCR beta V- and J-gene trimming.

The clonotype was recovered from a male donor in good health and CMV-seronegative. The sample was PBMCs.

The CDR3 here is CASSQTGSSYEQYF. The DNA for the CDR3 is TGTGCCAGCAGCCAGACAGGGAGCTCCTACGAGCAGTACTTC. This chain joins TRBV9 and TRBJ2-7; 7 positions agree with TRBD1. CDR1 and CDR2 (germline): SGDLS, YYNGEE. Trimming cost V 4 bases and J 0 bases; bases outside gene matches: 4. The CDR3 spans 14 residues.